The entry below gives a single T cell receptor (beta chain) sequence along with its context. No antigen is known for it. The CDR3 is 16 amino acids. Germline V gene data show CDR1 as MGHRA and CDR2 as YSYEKL. Trimming at V came to 4 bases and at J to 5 bases, leaving 7 bases not matched to a gene. Time point defined: blood from clinic visit 5 months post-surgery; TSC patient then seizure free. The sample is drawn from a study of brain T cells in children with intractable seizures. Study-level results: Patients' HCMV serostatus was unknown; virus specificity rests on CDR3 similarity alone. Clones missing pre-surgery may reflect undersampling of that blood sample.

Assay: immunoSEQ multiplex PCR; the TCRdb copy retains only in-frame clones and omits some. The sample consists of hundreds of thousands of clones, roughly 93% of them appearing once. The sample consisted of peripheral blood, taken more than 4 months after surgery. This sequence was found in a boy younger than two with tuberous sclerosis and intractable seizures. The chain has TRBV4-1 and TRBJ2-3, with 12 bases matching TRBD2. The CDR3 DNA sequence: TGCGCCAGCAGCCGGAGCGGACTAGCGGGAATAGATACGCAGTATTTT. Its protein is CASSRSGLAGIDTQYF.